This entry lists 12 T cell receptor beta chains sequenced from one sample in a study of blood T cell repertoires in COVID-19. This table comes from immunoSEQ multiplex PCR, and its TCRdb copy is limited to in-frame clones, with some not included. The profile shows over 35,000 clones, roughly nine tenths of them singletons. Material: peripheral blood. Source of these receptors: a man between 65 and 85 years old with active COVID-19.

The chain carries TRBV5-1 and TRBJ2-3; TRBD1 matches at 7 bases. The V and J ends lost 4 bases and 0 bases, in that order; junction bases with no gene match: 5. Germline lookup yields CDR1 SGHRS and CDR2 YFSETQ. The CDR3 runs to 15 residues. In DNA, the CDR3 is TGCGCCAGCAGCACGGGACAGCTAAGCACAGATACGCAGTATTTT. Translation gives CASSTGQLSTDTQYF.

This chain connects TRBV7-2 to TRBJ2-3; 7 nucleotides match TRBD2. Germline lookup yields CDR1 SGHTA and CDR2 FQGNSA. Trimming cost V 4 bases and J 2 bases; bases outside gene matches: 15. The CDR3 spans 18 residues. This CDR3 is CASSYSYSAGVNTDTQYF. The CDR3 DNA follows: TGTGCCAGCAGCTATTCCTACTCTGCGGGGGTGAACACAGATACGCAGTATTTT.

This rearrangement joins TRBV5-4 to TRBJ2-7, with 8 bases matching TRBD2. The CDR3 sequence is 14 residues long. Looked up from germline, CDR1 is SGHNT and CDR2 is YYREEE (reference sequence). J was trimmed by 3 bases and V by 4 bases; bases with no gene match: 6. As DNA, the CDR3 is TGTGCCAGCAGCACCGGGGGGGCTGTCTACGAGCAGTACTTC. Encoded protein: CASSTGGAVYEQYF.

This sequence joins TRBV7-9 and TRBJ2-2, with D tentatively TRBD1 (5 bases). This CDR3 comprises 16 residues. Trimming stripped 4 bases from V and 2 bases from J, with 14 bases between. In germline, CDR1 is SEHNR, CDR2 FQNEAQ (reference sequence). The CDR3 loop is CASSSHRGQNTGELFF. CDR3 in DNA: TGTGCCAGCAGCTCACACCGTGGACAAAACACCGGGGAGCTGTTTTTT.

The J gene is TRBJ2-3, the V gene TRBV5-1; D is unclear. This CDR3 comprises 13 residues. Germline CDR1 reads SGHRS; CDR2 reads YFSETQ. The V end lost 5 bases, the J end lost 5 bases, and 12 bases lay between the germline ends. The CDR3 DNA reads TGCGCCAGCAGAATGCCTACGGTAGATACGCAGTATTTT. Translating it yields CASRMPTVDTQYF.

The V and J genes are TRBV5-1 and TRBJ2-5; D may be TRBD2 (6 bases). CDR1 SGHRS and CDR2 YFSETQ come from the germline V gene. The CDR3 loop spans 15 amino acids. The V gene lost 4 bases and the J gene lost 1 base, with 14 bases spanning the gap. The CDR3 DNA reads TGCGCCAGCAGCAGGGTGGCGGGAACCCAAGAGACCCAGTACTTC. Protein sequence: CASSRVAGTQETQYF.

This rearrangement joins TRBV21-1 to TRBJ1-2; the D segment call TRBD1 is taken from the table without a DNA check. TRBV21-1 represents a pseudogene. This CDR3 comprises 17 residues. CDR3: CASSKGSGGAIRDGYTF. CDR3 sequence (DNA): TGTGCCAGCAGCAAAGGTTCAGGGGGCGCAATTCGTGATGGCTACACCTTC.

The chain recombines TRBV29-1 with TRBJ2-7; 8 positions match TRBD2. This CDR3 region has 15 residues. Trimming cost V 6 bases and J 5 bases; bases outside gene matches: 15. CDR1 and CDR2 (germline): SQVTM, ANQGSEA. CDR3 nucleotide sequence: TGCAGCGTGGTGCTTTCGACTAGCGCGGTAGACGAGCAGTACTTC. Protein product: CSVVLSTSAVDEQYF.

This clone is a singleton in its sample. The chain combines TRBV6-1 with TRBJ1-5; 7 bases line up with TRBD1. Germline loops: CDR1 MNHNS, CDR2 SASEGT. With V trimmed by 4 bases and J by 0 bases, 12 bases remained unmatched. The CDR3 runs 18 residues. The CDR3 loop is CASSGPGQIYYSNQPQHF. The CDR3 nucleotides read TGTGCCAGCAGTGGTCCGGGACAGATATATTATAGCAATCAGCCCCAGCATTTT.

The chain combines TRBV9 with TRBJ2-1; weak D call: TRBD2 (6 bases). The CDR3 is 15 residues long. Trimming removed 4 bases at V and 3 bases at J, with 14 bases between. Germline-derived CDR1 and CDR2 are SGDLS and YYNGEE. For the CDR3, the DNA is TGTGCCAGCAGCCGGGACTCCCAGGGCTACAATGAGCAGTTCTTC. Amino acid sequence: CASSRDSQGYNEQFF.

The chain is built from TRBV7-3 and TRBJ2-1; 7 bases are shared with TRBD1. Germline loops: CDR1 SGHTA, CDR2 FQGTGA. The CDR3 extends over 16 amino acids. V gave up 3 bases and J gave up 6 bases; unmatched junction bases: 11. Here the CDR3 reads CASSLEGRRGFNEQFF. Written as DNA, the CDR3 is TGTGCCAGCAGCTTGGAAGGGCGCAGGGGGTTCAATGAGCAGTTCTTC.

This sequence joins TRBV7-2 and TRBJ2-7; 9 bases map to TRBD2. The V gene's germline CDR1 is SGHTA and CDR2 FQGNSA. CDR3 length: 15 amino acids. Trimming at V came to 0 bases and at J to 4 bases, leaving 4 bases not matched to a gene. The CDR3 here is CASSLAASGTYEQYF. The CDR3 coding sequence is TGTGCCAGCAGCTTAGCGGCTAGCGGGACTTACGAGCAGTACTTC. Full variable domain (missing parts from reference TRBV7-2 and TRBJ2-7): GAGVSQSPSNKVTEKGKDVELRCDPISGHTALYWYRQSLGQGLEFLIYFQGNSAPDKSGLPSDRFSAERTGGSVSTLTIQRTQQEDSAVYLCASSLAASGTYEQYFGPGTRLTVT.